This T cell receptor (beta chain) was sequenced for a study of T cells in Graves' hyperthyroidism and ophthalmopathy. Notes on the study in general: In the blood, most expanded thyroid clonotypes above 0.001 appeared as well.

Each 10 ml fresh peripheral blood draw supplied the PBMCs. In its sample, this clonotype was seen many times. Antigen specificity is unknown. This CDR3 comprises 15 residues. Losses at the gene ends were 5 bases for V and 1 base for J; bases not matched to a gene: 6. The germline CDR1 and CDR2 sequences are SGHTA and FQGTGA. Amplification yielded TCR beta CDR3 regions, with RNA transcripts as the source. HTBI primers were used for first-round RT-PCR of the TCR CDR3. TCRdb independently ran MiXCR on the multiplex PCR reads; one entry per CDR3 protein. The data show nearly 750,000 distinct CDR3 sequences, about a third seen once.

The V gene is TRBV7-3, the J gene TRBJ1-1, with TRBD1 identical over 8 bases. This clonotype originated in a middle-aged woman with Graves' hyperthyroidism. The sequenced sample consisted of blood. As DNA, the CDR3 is TGTGCCAGCAGCCCCGCCCAGGGGGCGAACACTGAAGCTTTCTTT. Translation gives CASSPAQGANTEAFF.